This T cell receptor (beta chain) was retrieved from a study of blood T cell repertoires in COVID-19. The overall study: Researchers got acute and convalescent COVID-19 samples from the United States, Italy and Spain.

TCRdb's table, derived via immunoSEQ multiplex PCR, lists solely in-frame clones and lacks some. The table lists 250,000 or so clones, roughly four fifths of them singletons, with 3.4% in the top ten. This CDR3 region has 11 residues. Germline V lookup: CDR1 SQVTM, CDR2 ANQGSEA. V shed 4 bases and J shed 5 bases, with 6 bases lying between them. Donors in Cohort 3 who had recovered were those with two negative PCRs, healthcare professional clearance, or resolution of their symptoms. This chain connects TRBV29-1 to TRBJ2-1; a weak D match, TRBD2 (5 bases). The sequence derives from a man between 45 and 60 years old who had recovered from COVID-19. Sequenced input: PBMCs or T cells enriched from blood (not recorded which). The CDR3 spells CSVGADNEQFF. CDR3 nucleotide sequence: TGCAGCGTTGGAGCGGACAATGAGCAGTTCTTC.